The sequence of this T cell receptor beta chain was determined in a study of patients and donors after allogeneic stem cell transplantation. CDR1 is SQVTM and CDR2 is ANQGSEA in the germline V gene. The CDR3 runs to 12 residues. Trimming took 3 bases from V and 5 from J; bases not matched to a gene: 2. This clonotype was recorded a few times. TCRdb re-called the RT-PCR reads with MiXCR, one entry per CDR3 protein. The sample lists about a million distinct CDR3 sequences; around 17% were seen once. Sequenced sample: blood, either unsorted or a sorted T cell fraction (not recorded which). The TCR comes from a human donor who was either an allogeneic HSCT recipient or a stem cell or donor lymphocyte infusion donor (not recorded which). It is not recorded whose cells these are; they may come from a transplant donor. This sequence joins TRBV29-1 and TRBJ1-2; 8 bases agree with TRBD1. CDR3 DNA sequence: TGCAGCGTTGAGAGACAGGGGTATGGCTACACCTTC. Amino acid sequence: CSVERQGYGYTF.